These T cell receptor beta chains were read from a single sample in a study of T cell responses to AZD1222 COVID-19 vaccine. The protocol was immunoSEQ multiplex PCR, while the TCRdb copy is restricted to in-frame clones and leaves out a portion. Here the sample spans tens of thousands of clones, 80% to 90% being singletons. Sequencing was performed on peripheral blood, taken on day 0 of AZD1222 vaccination. The receptor source for this set is an adult in good health. Each CDR3 is given with its conserved first and last residue. A D gene is named only where the DNA matches it firmly. Only some rows state a clone size, as once, few, many or a class for expanded clones.

j_gene,abundance,d_gene,v_gene,CDR3nt,CDR3aa
TRBJ2-5,NA,TRBD2,TRBV7-2,TGTGCCAGCAGCTCACGAAAACGTGGGCGGGGGGGCCAAGAGACCCAGTACTTC,CASSSRKRGRGGQETQYF
TRBJ1-1,NA,NA,TRBV19,TGTGCCAGTTCGGACAGCCCGAACACTGAAGCTTTCTTT,CASSDSPNTEAFF
TRBJ1-1,NA,NA,TRBV11-2,TGTGCCAGCAGCTTGCGCAACCTCGGACCGCACGAAGCTTTCTTT,CASSLRNLGPHEAFF
TRBJ2-2,NA,TRBD2,TRBV7-2,TGTGCCAGCAGCCCGGGACTAGCTCGCACCGGGGAGCTGTTTTTT,CASSPGLARTGELFF
TRBJ1-1,NA,NA,TRBV29-1,TGCAGCGTTGAGGGTCTTGGGGGCTGGAACACTGAAGCTTTCTTT,CSVEGLGGWNTEAFF
TRBJ1-5,NA,NA,TRBV15,TGTGCCACCAGCAGAGCTTTTGGTAGCAATCAGCCCCAGCATTTT,CATSRAFGSNQPQHF
TRBJ1-2,NA,NA,TRBV4-3,TGCGCCAGCAGCCAAGAAGGGGCAGGCGGCTACACCTTC,CASSQEGAGGYTF
TRBJ1-6,NA,NA,TRBV5-6,TGTGCCAGCAGCTCCGGGAATTCACCCCTCCACTTT,CASSSGNSPLHF
TRBJ2-5,NA,TRBD2,TRBV11-2,TGTGCCAGCAGCTTCGGGACTAGCGGGGGCCAAGAGACCCAGTACTTC,CASSFGTSGGQETQYF
TRBJ2-1,NA,TRBD2,TRBV7-9,TGTGCCAGCAGCTTACTAGCGGGGGGGTCCGGCTCCTACAATGAGCAGTTCTTC,CASSLLAGGSGSYNEQFF
TRBJ2-1,NA,NA,TRBV12-3/TRBV12-4,TGTGCCAGCAGTTATAGCCATGAGCAGTTCTTC,CASSYSHEQFF
TRBJ1-2,NA,NA,TRBV27,TGTGCCAGCAGTTTTTACGGGGTTAACTATGGCTACACCTTC,CASSFYGVNYGYTF
TRBJ2-5,NA,NA,TRBV20-1,TGCAGTGCCGGGGGAGCGACCCAGTACTTC,CSAGGATQYF
TRBJ1-6,NA,TRBD1,TRBV7-6,TGTGCCAGCAGCTTAGGACAGGGCACCCTCCACTTT,CASSLGQGTLHF
TRBJ1-4,NA,NA,TRBV7-9,TGTGCCAGCACCCATTCAGGGTCCAATGAAAAACTGTTTTTT,CASTHSGSNEKLFF
TRBJ1-1,NA,NA,TRBV7-9,TGTGCCAGCAGCTTAGCGGGTAGAGAAGCTTTCTTT,CASSLAGREAFF
TRBJ1-5,NA,NA,TRBV1,TGCACCAGCAGCCAAATACGTCAGGAAAAAAATCAGCCCCAGCATTTT,CTSSQIRQEKNQPQHF
TRBJ2-7,few,NA,TRBV4-1,TGCGCCAGCAGCCAAGAGGGGATTCAGGGGAAAAACGAGCAGTACTTC,CASSQEGIQGKNEQYF
TRBJ1-5,NA,NA,TRBV19,TGTGCCAGTAGTAGTCAGGAGACTCAGCCCCAGCATTTT,CASSSQETQPQHF
TRBJ2-5,NA,TRBD1,TRBV18,TGTGCCAGCTCACAGACAGGGTTTGCAGAGACCCAGTACTTC,CASSQTGFAETQYF
TRBJ1-4,NA,NA,TRBV2,TGTGCCAGCAGGGGGGGACTCAATGAAAAACTGTTTTTT,CASRGGLNEKLFF
TRBJ1-1,NA,NA,TRBV7-9,TGTGCCAGCAGCTTATCAGCGAACACTGAAGCTTTCTTT,CASSLSANTEAFF
TRBJ1-2,NA,NA,TRBV28,TGTGCCAGCAGTTTCTTACAGACTAACTATGGCTACACCTTC,CASSFLQTNYGYTF
TRBJ2-5,NA,TRBD1,TRBV7-9,TGTGCCAGCAGCTCCTACTCGGGACAGGGGGCGGAGACCCAGTACTTC,CASSSYSGQGAETQYF
TRBJ1-2,NA,NA,TRBV4-3,TGCGCCAGCAGCCAAGAGACGGGTTGGTCTTACGGCTACACCTTC,CASSQETGWSYGYTF
TRBJ2-2,NA,NA,TRBV12-5,TGTGCTAGTGGTTTGGTACGATGGAACACCGGGGAGCTGTTTTTT,CASGLVRWNTGELFF
TRBJ1-2,NA,TRBD1,TRBV6-6,TGTGCCAGCAGTTATGGACAGGACCCTGGATACACCTTC,CASSYGQDPGYTF